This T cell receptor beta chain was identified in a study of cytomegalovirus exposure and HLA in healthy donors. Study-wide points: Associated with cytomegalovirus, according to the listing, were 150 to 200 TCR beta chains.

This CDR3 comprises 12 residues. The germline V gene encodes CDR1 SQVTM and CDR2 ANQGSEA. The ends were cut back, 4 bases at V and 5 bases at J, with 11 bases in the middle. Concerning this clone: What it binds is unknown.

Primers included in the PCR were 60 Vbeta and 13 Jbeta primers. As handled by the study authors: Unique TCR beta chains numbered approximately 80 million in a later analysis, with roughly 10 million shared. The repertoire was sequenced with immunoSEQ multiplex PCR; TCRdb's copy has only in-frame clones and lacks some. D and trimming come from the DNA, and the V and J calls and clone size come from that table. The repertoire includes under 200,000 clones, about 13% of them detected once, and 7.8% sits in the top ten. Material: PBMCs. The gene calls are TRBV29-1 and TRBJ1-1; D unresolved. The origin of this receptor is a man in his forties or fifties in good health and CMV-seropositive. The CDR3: CSVVLGGTEAFF. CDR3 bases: TGCAGCGTTGTCCTAGGAGGTACTGAAGCTTTCTTT.